This section outlines one TCR beta chain sequence together with its context. Its antigen specificity is not known. Base qualities are not recorded, but no much larger clone differs from it by a single base. This sample is part of a study of blood T cell repertoires in COVID-19 (dated by TCRdb to 2018 to 2021). Regarding the study in general: Samples covering the acute and convalescent phases of COVID-19 were provided by collaborators in the United States, Italy and Spain. The prospective study material was composed of cDNA or gDNA derived from T cells, B-cell-depleted T cells, or PBMCs. Subjects who had been exposed to COVID-19, were actively infected with it, or had recovered from it provided the deeply sampled blood TCRbeta repertoires that made up the dataset. The repertoires were released in a freely available public database meant as a resource for research on the immune response to SARS-CoV-2. The samples were drawn from two sources: the first 160 participants of the ongoing ImmuneRACE study, and 1,254 subjects contributed by 6 global collaborators. The sample metadata nearly always contained a de-identified subject ID, COVID-19 status, age in years and sex. Where available, HLA class I and class II types were taken from metadata supplied by the sample provider and were not determined by assay-based typing. Study-wide findings and limitations: How much clinical and demographic metadata was included differed by source and by participant, and the metadata was provided uncurated.

Another Seattle source contributed samples from volunteer blood donors who had recovered from COVID-19. Collaborating institutions collected whole blood in K2EDTA tubes following their own protocols. Collaborator samples were shipped for TCRbeta analysis as frozen whole blood, isolated PBMCs, or DNA extracted from either sample type. TCRbeta CDR3 regions were amplified from genomic DNA using the immunoSEQ Assay, a bias-controlled multiplex PCR. The published analysis was carried out like this. The number of nucleated cells in each sample was estimated by amplification of reference gene primers within the assay. Sequence reads were collapsed and filtered to measure the absolute abundance of every unique TCRbeta CDR3 rearrangement. For each sample, productive Simpson clonality was calculated as the square root of Simpson's diversity index over productive rearrangements. TCRdb took this table from immuneACCESS and kept in-frame rearrangements with V and J called. Such tables lack part of the clones; where checked against another copy, unresolved V genes explain under half of the gap, and the rest is unexplained. V, J and clone size derive from that table, while D and trimming were established from the DNA sequence. The sample yields a few hundred thousand clones; 89% were counted once. Jointly, the top ten make up 0.94% of the sample.

For this chain, trimming is 4 bases at the V end and 7 bases at the J end, and the number of junction bases without a gene match is 7. CDR1 and CDR2 (SGHKS, YYEKEE) derive from the germline V gene (reference sequence). The CDR3 runs 15 amino acids, cysteine and phenylalanine included. CDR3 DNA only is kept here, 45 bases in frame from base 1. This clonotype was sampled from a woman in her thirties or forties who had recovered from COVID-19. The rearrangement joined TRBV5-5 to TRBJ2-1; 11 junctional bases match TRBD1. Sequencing used peripheral blood. The sequence in DNA is TGTGCCAGCAGCAGTCCCGGGACAGGGGGGAATGAGCAGTTCTTC. Protein translation: CASSSPGTGGNEQFF.